This is a list of T cell receptor beta chains from one sample in a study of Graves' ophthalmopathy and Graves' hyperthyroidism. Each CDR3 protein gets one entry after TCRdb re-called the multiplex PCR reads with MiXCR. The sample consists of around 1.1 million distinct CDR3 sequences, less than 45% of them appearing once. The sequenced material came from peripheral blood or thyroid tissue (not recorded which). The receptors were gathered from an adult man with Graves' hyperthyroidism. The CDR3 runs from the conserved cysteine through the conserved F or W. D genes are given only for firm matches. Clone size is shown for a subset of rows, as once, few, many or a class of expanded clone.

V	length	D	size	J	DNA	CDR3
TRBV6-5	14	.	many	TRBJ1-1	TGTGCCAGCAGCCCAAACAGGGTACCACCAGGAGCTTTCTTT	CASSPNRVPPGAFF
TRBV5-1	18	.	.	TRBJ1-3	TGCGCCAGCAGCTGGGAGGCAGGGCACCGGGGGTATGGAAACACCATATATTTT	CASSWEAGHRGYGNTIYF
TRBV30	13	.	.	TRBJ1-1	TGTGCCTGTCGAGGACAGTCCGACACTGAAGCTTTCTTT	CACRGQSDTEAFF
TRBV7-8	15	.	many	TRBJ1-5	TGTGCCAGCAGCTCAATTACAGTTAGCAATCAGCCCCAGCATTTT	CASSSITVSNQPQHF
TRBV24-1	11	.	few	TRBJ2-5	TGTGCCGACAGGGCGGGGGAGACCCAGTACTTC	CADRAGETQYF
TRBV4-3	15	.	few	TRBJ2-7	TGCGCCAGCAGCCAAGATAATTGGCTCTCCTACGAGCAGTACTTC	CASSQDNWLSYEQYF
TRBV29-1	11	TRBD2	.	TRBJ2-1	TGCAGCGTCGTGGGAGGGCATAAGCAGTTCTTC	CSVVGGHKQFF
TRBV29-1	13	.	.	TRBJ2-7	TGCAGCACAACGGGATCAGCGACCTACGAGCAGTACTTC	CSTTGSATYEQYF
TRBV20-1	11	.	.	TRBJ1-6	TGCAGTGCAGGCAGAAATTCACCCCTCCACTTT	CSAGRNSPLHF
TRBV15	18	TRBD1	many	TRBJ1-5	TGTGCCACCAGCAGAGATTTGGGGACAGGGGTGGGCAATCAGCCCCAGCATTTT	CATSRDLGTGVGNQPQHF
TRBV7-2	13	.	many	TRBJ2-2	TGTGCCAGCAGCTTCAGGCACACCGGGGAGCTGTTTTTT	CASSFRHTGELFF
TRBV7-2	14	.	few	TRBJ1-2	TGTGCCAGCACGGGGGGTCGCCTCGCTTATGGCTACACCTTC	CASTGGRLAYGYTF
TRBV7-2	13	.	many	TRBJ2-7	TGTGCCAGCAGCTTAGAGGGGCGGTACGAGCAGTACTTC	CASSLEGRYEQYF
TRBV13	15	.	.	TRBJ2-2	TGTGCCAGCAGCTTCCCTAGCGAGAACACCGGGGAGCTGTTTTTT	CASSFPSENTGELFF
TRBV29-1	13	.	many	TRBJ2-7	TGCAGCGTTGAAAGCAGGAGCTCCTACGAGCAGTACTTC	CSVESRSSYEQYF
TRBV2	16	.	once	TRBJ2-7	TGTGCCAGCAGAGACTTGTCGAGGGGTGCCGGCTACGAGCAGTACTTC	CASRDLSRGAGYEQYF
TRBV11-2	15	.	many	TRBJ1-5	TGTGCCAGCAGCGCAAGTCCGGGACGAAATCAGCCCCAGCATTTT	CASSASPGRNQPQHF